This T cell receptor beta chain comes out of a study of blood T cell repertoires in COVID-19. About the study: Nucleic acid was either cDNA or gDNA, and it came from T cells, B-cell-depleted T cells, or PBMCs.

The V gene's germline CDR1 is SGDLS and CDR2 YYNGEE. CDR3 length equals 13 residues. The V gene lost 0 bases and the J gene lost 9 bases, with 10 bases spanning the gap. Authors' processing steps: Reference gene primers were amplified, and this amplification served to estimate nucleated cell counts. Profiling relied on immunoSEQ multiplex PCR, and the TCRdb table lists in-frame clones only, not all of them. The V and J calls and clone size are taken from that table; D and trimming were inferred from the DNA. This table has 300,000 to 350,000 clones, around 90% appearing once. This TCR derives from a man between 18 and 35 years old with active or convalescent COVID-19. The chain recombines TRBV9 with TRBJ2-4; D possibly corresponds to TRBD2 (6 bases). The sequenced sample was peripheral blood. The CDR3 bases are TGTGCCAGCAGCGTAGATCAGGGAGGCATTCAGTACTTC. It specifies CASSVDQGGIQYF.